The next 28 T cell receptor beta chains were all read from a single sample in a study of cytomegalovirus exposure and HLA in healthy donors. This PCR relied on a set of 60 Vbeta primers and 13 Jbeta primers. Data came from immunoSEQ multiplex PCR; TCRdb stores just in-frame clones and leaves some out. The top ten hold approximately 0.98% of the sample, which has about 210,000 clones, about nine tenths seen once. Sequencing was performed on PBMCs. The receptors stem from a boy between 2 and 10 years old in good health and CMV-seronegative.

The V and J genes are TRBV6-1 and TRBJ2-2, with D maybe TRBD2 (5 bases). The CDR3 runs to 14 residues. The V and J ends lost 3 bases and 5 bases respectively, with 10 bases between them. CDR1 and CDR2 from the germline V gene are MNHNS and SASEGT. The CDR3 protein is CASSDHTRTGELFF. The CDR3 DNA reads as TGTGCCAGCAGTGACCATACTAGGACCGGGGAGCTGTTTTTT.

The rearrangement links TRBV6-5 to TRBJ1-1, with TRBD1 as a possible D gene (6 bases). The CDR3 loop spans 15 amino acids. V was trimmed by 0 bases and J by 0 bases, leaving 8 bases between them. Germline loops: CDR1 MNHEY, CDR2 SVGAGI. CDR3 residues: CASSYSGGLNTEAFF. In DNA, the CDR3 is TGTGCCAGCAGTTACTCGGGGGGGCTGAACACTGAAGCTTTCTTT.

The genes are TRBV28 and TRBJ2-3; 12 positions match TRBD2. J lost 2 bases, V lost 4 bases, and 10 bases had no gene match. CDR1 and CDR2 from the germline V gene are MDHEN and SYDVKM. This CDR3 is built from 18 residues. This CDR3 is CASSSAYRLAGDTDTQYF. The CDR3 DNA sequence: TGTGCCAGCAGTTCCGCCTATCGACTAGCGGGGGACACAGATACGCAGTATTTT.

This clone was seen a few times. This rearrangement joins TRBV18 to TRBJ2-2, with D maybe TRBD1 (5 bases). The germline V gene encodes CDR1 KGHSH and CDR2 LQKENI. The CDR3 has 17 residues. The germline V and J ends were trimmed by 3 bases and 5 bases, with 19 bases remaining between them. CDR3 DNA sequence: TGTGCCAGCTCACCGAGACAGTTGGATTGGGTAACCGGGGAGCTGTTTTTT. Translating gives CASSPRQLDWVTGELFF.

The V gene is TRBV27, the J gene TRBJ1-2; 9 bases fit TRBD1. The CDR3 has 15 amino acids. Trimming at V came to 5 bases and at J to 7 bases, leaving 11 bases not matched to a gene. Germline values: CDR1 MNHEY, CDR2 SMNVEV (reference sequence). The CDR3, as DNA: TGTGCCAGCAGTCCACCTCCGGGACAGGGAAGTGGCTACACCTTC. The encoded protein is CASSPPPGQGSGYTF.

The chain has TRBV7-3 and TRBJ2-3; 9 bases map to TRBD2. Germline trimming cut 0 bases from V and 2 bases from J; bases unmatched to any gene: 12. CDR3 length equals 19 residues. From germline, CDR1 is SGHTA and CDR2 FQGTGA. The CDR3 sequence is CASSLTGVPSGRPTDTQYF. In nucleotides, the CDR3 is TGTGCCAGCAGCTTAACGGGGGTGCCGAGCGGGAGGCCCACAGATACGCAGTATTTT.

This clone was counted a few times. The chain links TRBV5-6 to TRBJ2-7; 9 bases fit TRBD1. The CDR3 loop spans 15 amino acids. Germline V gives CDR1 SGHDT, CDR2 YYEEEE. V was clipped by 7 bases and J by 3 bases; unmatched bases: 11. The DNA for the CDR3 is TGTGCCAGCTCTTACCCCGGGACAGGGATCTACGAGCAGTACTTC. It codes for CASSYPGTGIYEQYF.

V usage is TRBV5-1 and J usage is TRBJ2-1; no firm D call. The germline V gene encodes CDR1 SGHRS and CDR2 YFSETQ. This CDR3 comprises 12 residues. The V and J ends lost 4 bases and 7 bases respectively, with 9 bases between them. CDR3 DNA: TGCGCCAGCAGCGCCGGTTGGAATGAGCAGTTCTTC. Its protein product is CASSAGWNEQFF.

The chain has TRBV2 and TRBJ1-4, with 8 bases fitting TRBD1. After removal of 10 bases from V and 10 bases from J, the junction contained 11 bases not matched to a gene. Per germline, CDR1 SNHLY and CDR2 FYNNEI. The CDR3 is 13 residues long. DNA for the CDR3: TGTGCCACCTCGCAGGGGGCGATTGGAAAACTGTTTTTT. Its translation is CATSQGAIGKLFF.

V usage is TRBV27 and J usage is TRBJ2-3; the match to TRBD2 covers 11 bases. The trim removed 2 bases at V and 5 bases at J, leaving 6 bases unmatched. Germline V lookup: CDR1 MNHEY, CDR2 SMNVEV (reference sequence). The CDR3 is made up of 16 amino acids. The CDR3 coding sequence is TGTGCCAGCAGTTTAATGGTAGCGGGGGGGCAAGATACGCAGTATTTT. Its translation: CASSLMVAGGQDTQYF.

CDR3 residues: CASSYGSYTEAFF. In DNA, the CDR3 is TGTGCCAGCAGTTACGGGAGTTACACTGAAGCTTTCTTT. The chain links TRBV6-6 to TRBJ1-1, with no clear D. Germline CDR1 and CDR2: MNHNY and SVGAGI (reference sequence). With 2 bases removed from V and 3 bases from J, the gap between germline ends came to 7 bases. CDR3 size: 13 residues.

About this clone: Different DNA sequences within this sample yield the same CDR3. CDR3 amino acids: CSAGDSYNEQFF. CDR3 coding DNA: TGCAGCGCCGGGGACTCCTACAATGAGCAGTTCTTC. This chain links TRBV29-1 with TRBJ2-1; possible D gene TRBD2, 5 bases. The ends were cut back, 7 bases at V and 0 bases at J, with 7 bases in the middle. In germline, CDR1 is SQVTM, CDR2 ANQGSEA. This CDR3 is built from 12 residues.

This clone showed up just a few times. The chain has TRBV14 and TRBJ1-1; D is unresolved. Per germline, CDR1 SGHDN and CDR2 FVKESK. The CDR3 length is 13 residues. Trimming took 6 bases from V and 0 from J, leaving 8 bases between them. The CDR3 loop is CASRVGLNTEAFF. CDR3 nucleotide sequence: TGTGCCAGCAGAGTTGGGCTGAACACTGAAGCTTTCTTT. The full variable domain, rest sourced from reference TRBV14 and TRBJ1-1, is EAGVTQFPSHSVIEKGQTVTLRCDPISGHDNLYWYRRVMGKEIKFLLHFVKESKQDESGMPNNRFLAERTGGTYSTLKVQPAELEDSGVYFCASRVGLNTEAFFGQGTRLTVV.

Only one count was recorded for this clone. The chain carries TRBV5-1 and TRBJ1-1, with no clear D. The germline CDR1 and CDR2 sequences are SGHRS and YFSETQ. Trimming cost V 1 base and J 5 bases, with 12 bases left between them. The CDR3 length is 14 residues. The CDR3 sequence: CASSLTAGNTEAFF. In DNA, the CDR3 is TGCGCCAGCAGCTTGACGGCAGGAAATACTGAAGCTTTCTTT.

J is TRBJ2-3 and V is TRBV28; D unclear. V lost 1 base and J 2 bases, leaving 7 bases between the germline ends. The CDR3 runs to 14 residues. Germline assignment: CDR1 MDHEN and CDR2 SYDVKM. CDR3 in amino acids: CASSLLVLTDTQYF. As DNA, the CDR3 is TGTGCCAGCAGTTTATTGGTACTCACAGATACGCAGTATTTT.

The CDR3 reads CASSKFGTSGRNNEQFF. CDR3 coding DNA: TGTGCCAGCAGCAAGTTCGGGACTAGCGGGAGGAACAATGAGCAGTTCTTC. The J gene is TRBJ2-1, the V gene TRBV9; 15 nucleotides align to TRBD2. Germline CDR1 and CDR2: SGDLS and YYNGEE. The V gene end was trimmed by 4 bases and the J gene end by 5 bases; junction bases not matched to a gene: 7. This CDR3 is 17 amino acids long.

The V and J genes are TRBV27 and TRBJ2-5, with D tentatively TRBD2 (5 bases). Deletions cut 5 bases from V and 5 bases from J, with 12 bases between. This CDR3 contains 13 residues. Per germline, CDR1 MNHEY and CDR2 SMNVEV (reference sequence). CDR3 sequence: CASSLGGRETQYF. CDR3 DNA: TGTGCCAGCAGTCTTGGAGGAAGGGAGACCCAGTACTTC.

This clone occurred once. CDR3 bases: TGTGCCACCAGCAGAGGGGACAGATTCGCCTACGAGCAGTACTTC. Its protein is CATSRGDRFAYEQYF. The genes are TRBV15 and TRBJ2-7; 7 nucleotides align to TRBD1. Trimming cost V 1 base and J 2 bases; bases outside gene matches: 5. Germline lookup yields CDR1 LNHNV and CDR2 YYDKDF (reference sequence). This CDR3 is built from 15 residues. The complete variable domain, with remaining parts taken from reference TRBV15 and TRBJ2-7, reads DAMVIQNPRYQVTQFGKPVTLSCSQTLNHNVMYWYQQKSSQAPKLLFHYYDKDFNNEADTPDNFQSRRPNTSFCFLDIRSPGLGDTAMYLCATSRGDRFAYEQYFGPGTRLTVT.

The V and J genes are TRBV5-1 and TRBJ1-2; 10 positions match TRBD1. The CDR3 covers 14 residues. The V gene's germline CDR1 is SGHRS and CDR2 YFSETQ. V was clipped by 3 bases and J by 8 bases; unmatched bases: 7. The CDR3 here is CASSSGQGTNGYTF. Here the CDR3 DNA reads TGCGCCAGCAGCTCGGGACAGGGGACAAACGGCTACACCTTC.

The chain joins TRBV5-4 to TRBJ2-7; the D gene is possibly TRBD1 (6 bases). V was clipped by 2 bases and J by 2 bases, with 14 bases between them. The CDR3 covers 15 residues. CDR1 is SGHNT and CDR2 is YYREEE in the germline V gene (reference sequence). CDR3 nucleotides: TGTGCCAGCAGCTTTCTGGAACAGGGCACCTACGAGCAGTACTTC. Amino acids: CASSFLEQGTYEQYF.

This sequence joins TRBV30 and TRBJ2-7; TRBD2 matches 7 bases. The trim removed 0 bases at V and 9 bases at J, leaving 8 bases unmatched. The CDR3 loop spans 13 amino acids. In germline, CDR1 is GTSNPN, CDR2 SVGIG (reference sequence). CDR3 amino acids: CAWSVRGGEMQYF. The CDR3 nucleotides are TGTGCCTGGAGTGTTCGTGGGGGGGAGATGCAGTACTTC.

CDR3 amino acids: CASSSLTATNEKLFF. In DNA form, the CDR3 reads TGTGCCAGCAGTTCTCTGACAGCAACTAATGAAAAACTGTTTTTT. The V and J genes are TRBV27 and TRBJ1-4, with D possibly being TRBD1 (5 bases). CDR1 is MNHEY, CDR2 SMNVEV, per germline (reference sequence). This CDR3 has 15 residues. V was shortened by 4 bases and J by 0 bases, with 9 bases between the two germline ends.

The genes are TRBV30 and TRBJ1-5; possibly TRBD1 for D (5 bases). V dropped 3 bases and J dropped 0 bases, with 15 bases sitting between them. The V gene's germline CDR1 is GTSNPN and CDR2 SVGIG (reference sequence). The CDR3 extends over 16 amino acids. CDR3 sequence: CAWSAPQGNSNQPQHF. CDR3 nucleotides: TGTGCCTGGAGCGCACCCCAGGGAAATAGCAATCAGCCCCAGCATTTT.

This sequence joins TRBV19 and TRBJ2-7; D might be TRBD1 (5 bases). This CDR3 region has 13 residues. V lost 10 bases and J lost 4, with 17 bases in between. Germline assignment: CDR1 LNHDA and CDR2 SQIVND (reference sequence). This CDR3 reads CATMTEKGYEQYF. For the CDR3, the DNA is TGTGCCACCATGACTGAGAAGGGGTACGAGCAGTACTTC.

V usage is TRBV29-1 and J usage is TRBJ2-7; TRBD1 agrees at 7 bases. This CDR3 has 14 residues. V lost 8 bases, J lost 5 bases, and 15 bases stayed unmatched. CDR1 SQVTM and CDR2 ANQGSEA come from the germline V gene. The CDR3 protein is CSTSGQSPGNEQYF. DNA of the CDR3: TGCAGCACCTCGGGACAGTCCCCAGGTAACGAGCAGTACTTC.

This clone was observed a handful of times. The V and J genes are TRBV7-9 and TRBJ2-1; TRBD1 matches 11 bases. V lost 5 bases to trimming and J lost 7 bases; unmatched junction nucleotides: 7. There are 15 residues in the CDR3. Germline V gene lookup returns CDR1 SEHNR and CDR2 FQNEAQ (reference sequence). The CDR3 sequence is CASSLGQGVRNEQFF. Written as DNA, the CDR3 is TGTGCCAGCAGCCTGGGACAGGGGGTGAGAAATGAGCAGTTCTTC.

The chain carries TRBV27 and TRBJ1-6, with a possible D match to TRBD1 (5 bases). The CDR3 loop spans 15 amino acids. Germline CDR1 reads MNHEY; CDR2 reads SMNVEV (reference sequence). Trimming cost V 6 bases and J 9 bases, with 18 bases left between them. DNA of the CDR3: TGTGCCAGCAGCCGGGCCGCACAGGTTCCTTCACCCCTCCACTTT. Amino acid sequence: CASSRAAQVPSPLHF.

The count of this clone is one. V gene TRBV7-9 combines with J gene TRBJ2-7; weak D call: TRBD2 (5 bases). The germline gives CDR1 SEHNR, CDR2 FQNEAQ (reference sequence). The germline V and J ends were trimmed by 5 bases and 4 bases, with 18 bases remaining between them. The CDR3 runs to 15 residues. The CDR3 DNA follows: TGTGCCAGCAGCGACGACGGGAAAAAAGTGTACGAGCAGTACTTC. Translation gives CASSDDGKKVYEQYF.